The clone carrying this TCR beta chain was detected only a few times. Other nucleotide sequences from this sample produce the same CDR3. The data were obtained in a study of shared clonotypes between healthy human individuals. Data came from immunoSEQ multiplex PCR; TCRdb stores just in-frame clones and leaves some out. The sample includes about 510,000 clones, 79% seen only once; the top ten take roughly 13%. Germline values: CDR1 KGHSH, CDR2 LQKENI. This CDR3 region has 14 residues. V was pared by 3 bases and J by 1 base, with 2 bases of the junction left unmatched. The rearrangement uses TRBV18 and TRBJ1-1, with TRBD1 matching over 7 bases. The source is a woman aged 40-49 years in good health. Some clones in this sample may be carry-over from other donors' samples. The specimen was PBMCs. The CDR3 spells CASSPGTANTEAFF. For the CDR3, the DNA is TGTGCCAGCTCACCTGGGACAGCGAACACTGAAGCTTTCTTT. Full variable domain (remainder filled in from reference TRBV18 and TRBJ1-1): NAGVMQNPRHLVRRRGQEARLRCSPMKGHSHVYWYRQLPEEGLKFMVYLQKENIIDESGMPKERFSAEFPKEGPSILRIQQVVRGDSAAYFCASSPGTANTEAFFGQGTRLTVV.